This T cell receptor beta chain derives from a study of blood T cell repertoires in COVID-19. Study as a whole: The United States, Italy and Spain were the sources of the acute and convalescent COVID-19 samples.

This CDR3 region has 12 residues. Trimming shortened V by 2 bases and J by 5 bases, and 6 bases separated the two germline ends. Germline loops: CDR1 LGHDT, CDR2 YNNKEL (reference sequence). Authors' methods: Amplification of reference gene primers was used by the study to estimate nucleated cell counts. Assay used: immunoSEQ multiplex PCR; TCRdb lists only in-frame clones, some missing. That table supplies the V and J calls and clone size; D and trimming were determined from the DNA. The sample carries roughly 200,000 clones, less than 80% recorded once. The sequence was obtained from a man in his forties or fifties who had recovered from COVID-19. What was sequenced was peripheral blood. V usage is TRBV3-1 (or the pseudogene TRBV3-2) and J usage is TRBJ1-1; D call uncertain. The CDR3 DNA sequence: TGTGCCAGCAGCCAAACTAATACTGAAGCTTTCTTT. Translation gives CASSQTNTEAFF.